This TCR beta chain was observed in a study of T cells in narcolepsy. About the research overall: Healthy controls were enrolled alongside patients with narcolepsy type 1 or type 2.

The protocol was immunoSEQ multiplex PCR, while the TCRdb copy is restricted to in-frame clones and leaves out a portion. In the table there are about 30,000 clones, roughly 80% of which are singletons. Overall study results and limits: Comparing one patient's CSF and blood CD4+ clonotypes highlighted HCRT- and TRIB2-specific autoreactive clonotypes. Blood of same and different patients, but not healthy controls, reportedly held recurring autoreactive clonotypes. Some memory CD4+ repertoires had no autoreactive clone sequences.

Points on this clone: Its antigen is undetermined.

The material sequenced was CD45RA- memory CD4+ T cells from PBMCs. The receptor's source is a human donor with narcolepsy.

The CDR3 sequence: CASSLGLGRETQYF. CDR3 coding DNA: TGTGCCAGCAGCCTAGGCCTGGGGAGGGAGACCCAGTACTTC. The chain employs TRBV5-6 and TRBJ2-5; tentatively, D is TRBD2 (6 bases). V shed 4 bases and J shed 5 bases, with 15 bases lying between them. The germline V gene encodes CDR1 SGHDT and CDR2 YYEEEE. The CDR3 contains 14 residues.